This T cell receptor beta chain derives from a study of T cells of healthy individuals. Many counts were recorded for this clonotype. Germline assignment: CDR1 DFQATT and CDR2 SNEGSKA (reference sequence). V shed 6 bases and J 5 bases; nucleotides not matched to a gene: 9. There are 14 residues in the CDR3. TCRdb re-called the 5' RACE reads with MiXCR, one entry per CDR3 protein. Of more than 85,000 distinct CDR3 sequences listed, roughly 15% were seen once; the top ten hold 6% to 8%. The V gene is TRBV20-1, the J gene TRBJ2-3, with 9 nucleotides matching TRBD1. This receptor was obtained from a human donor in good health. CDR3 sequence reads: CSAPLTGGRDTQYF. The CDR3 DNA is TGCAGTGCCCCACTGACAGGGGGAAGAGATACGCAGTATTTT.